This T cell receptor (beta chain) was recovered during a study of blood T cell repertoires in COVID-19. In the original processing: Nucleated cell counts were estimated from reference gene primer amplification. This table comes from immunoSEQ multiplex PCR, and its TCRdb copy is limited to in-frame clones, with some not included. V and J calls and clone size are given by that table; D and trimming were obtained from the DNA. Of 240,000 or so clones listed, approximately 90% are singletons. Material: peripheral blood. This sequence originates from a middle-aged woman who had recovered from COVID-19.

This CDR3 is CAWRARDRGSGNTIYF. The CDR3 bases are TGTGCCTGGAGGGCCCGGGACAGGGGCTCTGGAAACACCATATATTTT. The chain joins TRBV30 to TRBJ1-3; 10 bases agree with TRBD1. CDR3 length equals 16 residues. Unmatched junction bases numbered 5, after V lost 3 bases and J lost 0 bases. Germline loops: CDR1 GTSNPN, CDR2 SVGIG (reference sequence).